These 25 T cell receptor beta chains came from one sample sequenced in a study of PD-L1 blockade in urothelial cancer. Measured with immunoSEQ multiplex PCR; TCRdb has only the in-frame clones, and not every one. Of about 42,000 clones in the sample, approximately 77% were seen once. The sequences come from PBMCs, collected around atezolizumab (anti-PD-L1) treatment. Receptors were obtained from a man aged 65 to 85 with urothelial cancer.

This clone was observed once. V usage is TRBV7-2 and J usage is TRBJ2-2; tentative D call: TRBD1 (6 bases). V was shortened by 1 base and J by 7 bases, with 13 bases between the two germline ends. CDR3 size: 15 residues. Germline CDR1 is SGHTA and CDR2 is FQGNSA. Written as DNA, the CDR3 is TGTGCCAGCAGCTTAGTGGCCCAGGGGATCGGGGAGCTGTTTTTT. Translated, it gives CASSLVAQGIGELFF.

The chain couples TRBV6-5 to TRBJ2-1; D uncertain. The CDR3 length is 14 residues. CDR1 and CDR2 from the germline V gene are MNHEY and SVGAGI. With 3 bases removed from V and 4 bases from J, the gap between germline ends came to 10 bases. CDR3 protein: CASSYGVGYNEQFF. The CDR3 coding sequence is TGTGCCAGCAGTTATGGAGTAGGTTACAATGAGCAGTTCTTC.

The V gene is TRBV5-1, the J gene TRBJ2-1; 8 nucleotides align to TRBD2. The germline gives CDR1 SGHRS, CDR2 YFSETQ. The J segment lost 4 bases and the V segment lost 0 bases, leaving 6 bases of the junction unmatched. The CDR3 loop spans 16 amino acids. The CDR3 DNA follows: TGCGCCAGCAGCTTGGAGGCGGGAGGAACTTACAATGAGCAGTTCTTC. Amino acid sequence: CASSLEAGGTYNEQFF.

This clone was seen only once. The CDR3 sequence is CASSSLGGTDTQYF. Written as DNA, the CDR3 is TGCGCCAGCAGCTCCCTCGGGGGCACAGATACGCAGTATTTT. The gene calls are TRBV5-1 and TRBJ2-3, with a possible D match to TRBD2 (5 bases). The CDR3 contains 14 residues. Germline assignment: CDR1 SGHRS and CDR2 YFSETQ. Trimming left V 3 bases short and J 1 base short, with 9 bases between. Full variable domain (remainder filled in from reference TRBV5-1 and TRBJ2-3): KAGVTQTPRYLIKTRGQQVTLSCSPISGHRSVSWYQQTPGQGLQFLFEYFSETQRNKGNFPGRFSGRQFSNSRSEMNVSTLELGDSALYLCASSSLGGTDTQYFGPGTRLTVL.

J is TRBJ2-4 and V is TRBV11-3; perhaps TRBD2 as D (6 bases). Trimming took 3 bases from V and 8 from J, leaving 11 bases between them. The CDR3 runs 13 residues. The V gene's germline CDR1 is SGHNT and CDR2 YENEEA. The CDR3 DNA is TGTGCCAGCAGCTTGGGCCAGCGGGACATTCAGTACTTC. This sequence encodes CASSLGQRDIQYF.

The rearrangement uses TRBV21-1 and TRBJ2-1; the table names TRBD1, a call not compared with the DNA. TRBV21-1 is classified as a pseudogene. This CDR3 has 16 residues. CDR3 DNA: TGTGCCAGCAGCACGAGACAGATTAGCTCCTACAATGAGCAGTTCTTC. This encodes CASSTRQISSYNEQFF.

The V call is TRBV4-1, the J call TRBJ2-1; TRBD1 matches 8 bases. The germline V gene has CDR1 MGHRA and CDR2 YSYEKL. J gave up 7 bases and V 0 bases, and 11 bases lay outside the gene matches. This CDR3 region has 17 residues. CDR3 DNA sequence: TGCGCCAGCAGCCAAGATCTGCTCCGGGACAGGAATAATGAGCAGTTCTTC. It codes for CASSQDLLRDRNNEQFF.

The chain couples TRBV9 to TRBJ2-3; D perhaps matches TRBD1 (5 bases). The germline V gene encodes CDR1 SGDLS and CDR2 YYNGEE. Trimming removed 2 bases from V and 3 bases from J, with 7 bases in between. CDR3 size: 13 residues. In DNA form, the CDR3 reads TGTGCCAGCAGCGTTCCAGGGACAGATACGCAGTATTTT. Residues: CASSVPGTDTQYF.

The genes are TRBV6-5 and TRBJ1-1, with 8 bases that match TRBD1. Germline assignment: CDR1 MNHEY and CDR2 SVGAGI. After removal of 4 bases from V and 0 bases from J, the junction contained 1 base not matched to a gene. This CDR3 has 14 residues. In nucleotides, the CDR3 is TGTGCCAGCAGTTGGGGACAGGTGAACACTGAAGCTTTCTTT. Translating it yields CASSWGQVNTEAFF.

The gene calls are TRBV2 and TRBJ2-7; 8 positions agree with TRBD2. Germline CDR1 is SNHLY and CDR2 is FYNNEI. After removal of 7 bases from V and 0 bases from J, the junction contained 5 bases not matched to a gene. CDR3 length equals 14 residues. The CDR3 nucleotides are TGTGCCAGCAAGAATAGCGGGACCTCCTACGAGCAGTACTTC. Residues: CASKNSGTSYEQYF.

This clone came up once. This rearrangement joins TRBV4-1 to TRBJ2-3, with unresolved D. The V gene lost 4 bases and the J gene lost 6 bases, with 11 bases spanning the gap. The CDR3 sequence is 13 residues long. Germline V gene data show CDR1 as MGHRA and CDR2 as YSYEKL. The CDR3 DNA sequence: TGCGCCAGCAGCCCCCGCGAGATGGATACGCAGTATTTT. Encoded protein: CASSPREMDTQYF.

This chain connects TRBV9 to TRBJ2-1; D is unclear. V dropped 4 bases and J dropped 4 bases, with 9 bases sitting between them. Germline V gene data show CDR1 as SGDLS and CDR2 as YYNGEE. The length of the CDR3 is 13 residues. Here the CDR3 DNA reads TGTGCCAGCAGCCCGAGCCCTTACAATGAGCAGTTCTTC. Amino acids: CASSPSPYNEQFF.

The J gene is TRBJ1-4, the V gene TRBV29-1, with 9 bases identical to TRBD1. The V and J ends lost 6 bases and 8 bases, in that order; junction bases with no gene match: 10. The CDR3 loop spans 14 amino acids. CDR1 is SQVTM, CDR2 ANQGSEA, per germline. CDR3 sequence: CSVGRTGEVEKLFF. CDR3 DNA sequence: TGCAGCGTGGGCAGGACAGGGGAAGTCGAAAAACTGTTTTTT.

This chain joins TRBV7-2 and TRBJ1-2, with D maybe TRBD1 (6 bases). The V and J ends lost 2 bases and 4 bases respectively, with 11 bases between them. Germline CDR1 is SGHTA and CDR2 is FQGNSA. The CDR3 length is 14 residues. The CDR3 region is CASSLKDRPYGYTF. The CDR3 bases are TGTGCCAGCAGCTTAAAGGACAGACCCTATGGCTACACCTTC.

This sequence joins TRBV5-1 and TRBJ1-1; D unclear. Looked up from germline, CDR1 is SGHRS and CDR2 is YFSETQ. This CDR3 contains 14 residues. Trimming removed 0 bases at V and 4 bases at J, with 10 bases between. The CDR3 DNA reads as TGCGCCAGCAGCTTGGAAGTGGGCCGCACTGAAGCTTTCTTT. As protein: CASSLEVGRTEAFF. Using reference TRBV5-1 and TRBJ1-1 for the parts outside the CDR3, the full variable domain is KAGVTQTPRYLIKTRGQQVTLSCSPISGHRSVSWYQQTPGQGLQFLFEYFSETQRNKGNFPGRFSGRQFSNSRSEMNVSTLELGDSALYLCASSLEVGRTEAFFGQGTRLTVV.

The CDR3 coding sequence is TGTGCCAGCAGCTTATCGGCAGGGCCTAGTGGGGGCTACACCTTC. It is translated as CASSLSAGPSGGYTF. J is TRBJ1-2 and V is TRBV7-2, with D maybe TRBD1 (5 bases). Germline-derived CDR1 and CDR2 are SGHTA and FQGNSA. The CDR3 length is 15 residues. V lost 2 bases and J 8 bases, leaving 18 bases between the germline ends.

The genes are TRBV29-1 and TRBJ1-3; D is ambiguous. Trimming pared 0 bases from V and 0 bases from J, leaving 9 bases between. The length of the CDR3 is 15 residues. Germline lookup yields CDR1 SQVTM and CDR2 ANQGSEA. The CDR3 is CSVEDPPGSGNTIYF. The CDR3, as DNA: TGCAGCGTTGAAGATCCCCCAGGCTCTGGAAACACCATATATTTT.

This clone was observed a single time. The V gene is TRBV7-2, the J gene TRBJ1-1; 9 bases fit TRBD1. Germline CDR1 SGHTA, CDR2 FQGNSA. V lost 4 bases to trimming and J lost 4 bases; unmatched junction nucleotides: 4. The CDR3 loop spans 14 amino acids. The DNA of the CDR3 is TGTGCCAGCAGCTGGACAGGGGATAGCACTGAAGCTTTCTTT. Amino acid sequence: CASSWTGDSTEAFF.

Written as DNA, the CDR3 is TGTGCCAGCAGTCAGTATACAGGGGGAGACGAAAAACTGTTTTTT. Amino acid sequence: CASSQYTGGDEKLFF. The genes are TRBV27 and TRBJ1-4, with 8 bases aligning to TRBD1. There are 15 residues in the CDR3. The germline V gene has CDR1 MNHEY and CDR2 SMNVEV (reference sequence). The V segment lost 5 bases and the J segment 8 bases; nucleotides outside the gene matches: 10. Combining the CDR3 with reference TRBV27 and TRBJ1-4 gives the whole variable domain EAQVTQNPRYLITVTGKKLTVTCSQNMNHEYMSWYRQDPGLGLRQIYYSMNVEVTDKGDVPEGYKVSRKEKRNFPLILESPSPNQTSLYFCASSQYTGGDEKLFFGSGTQLSVL.

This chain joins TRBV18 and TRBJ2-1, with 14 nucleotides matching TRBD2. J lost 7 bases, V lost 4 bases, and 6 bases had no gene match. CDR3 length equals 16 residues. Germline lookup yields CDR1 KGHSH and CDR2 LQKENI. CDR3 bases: TGTGCCAGCTCACGAGGGACTAGCGGGAGCCAGAATGAGCAGTTCTTC. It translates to CASSRGTSGSQNEQFF.

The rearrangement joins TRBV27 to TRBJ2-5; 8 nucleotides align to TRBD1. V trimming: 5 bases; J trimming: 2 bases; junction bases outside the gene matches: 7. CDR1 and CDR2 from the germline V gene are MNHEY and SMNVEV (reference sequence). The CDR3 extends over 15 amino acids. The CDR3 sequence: CASSPGQGRQETQYF. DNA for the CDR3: TGTGCCAGCAGTCCCGGACAGGGAAGGCAAGAGACCCAGTACTTC.

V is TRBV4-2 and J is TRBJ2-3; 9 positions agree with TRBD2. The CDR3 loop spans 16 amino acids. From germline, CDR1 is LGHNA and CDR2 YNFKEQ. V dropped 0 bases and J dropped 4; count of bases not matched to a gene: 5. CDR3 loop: CASSQEGSGSPDTQYF. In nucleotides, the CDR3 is TGTGCCAGCAGCCAAGAGGGTAGCGGGAGCCCAGATACGCAGTATTTT.

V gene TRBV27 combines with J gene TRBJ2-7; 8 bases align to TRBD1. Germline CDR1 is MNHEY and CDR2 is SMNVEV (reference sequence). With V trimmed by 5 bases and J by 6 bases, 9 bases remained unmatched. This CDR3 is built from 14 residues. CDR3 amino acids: CASSRQGAQAEQYF. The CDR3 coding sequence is TGTGCCAGCAGTCGGCAGGGGGCGCAGGCCGAGCAGTACTTC.

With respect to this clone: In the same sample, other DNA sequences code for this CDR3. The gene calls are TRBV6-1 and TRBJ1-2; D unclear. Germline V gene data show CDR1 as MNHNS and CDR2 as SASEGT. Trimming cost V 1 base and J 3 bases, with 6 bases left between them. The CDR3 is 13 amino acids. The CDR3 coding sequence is TGTGCCAGCAGTGAAGGAGCCGACTATGGCTACACCTTC. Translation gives CASSEGADYGYTF.

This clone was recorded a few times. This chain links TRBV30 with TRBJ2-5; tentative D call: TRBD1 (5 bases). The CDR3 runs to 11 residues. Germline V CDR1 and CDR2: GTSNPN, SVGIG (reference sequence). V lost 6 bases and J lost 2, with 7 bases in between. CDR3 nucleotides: TGTGCCTGCAGGACACAAGAGACCCAGTACTTC. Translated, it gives CACRTQETQYF. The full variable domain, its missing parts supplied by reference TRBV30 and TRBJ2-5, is SQTIHQWPATLVQPVGSPLSLECTVEGTSNPNLYWYRQAAGRGLQLLFYSVGIGQISSEVPQNLSASRPQDRQFILSSKKLLLSDSGFYLCACRTQETQYFGPGTRLLVL.